This T cell receptor beta chain was retrieved from a study of CXCR3-negative and CXCR3-positive naive CD8 T cells. Study results and limitations: When CXCR3-positive naive cells were set against CXCR3-negative naive cells, the former had more hydrophobic TRB CDR3s. Diversity in memory CD8+ cells fell much lower than the comparably high levels seen in both naive subsets.

About this clonotype: Its antigen remains unknown.

The TRB libraries of cDNA were built by UMI-labeled 5' RACE. TCRdb re-called the 5' RACE reads; every CDR3 protein appears as one record, without DNA. In all, the sample yields 75,000 to 90,000 distinct CDR3 sequences. The germline V gene encodes CDR1 MNHNS and CDR2 SASEGT. CDR3 length equals 14 residues. The TCR originated in a human donor in good health. Some clones in this sample may be carry-over from other donors' samples. The chain links TRBV6-1 to TRBJ2-2. The specimen was naive CXCR3+ CD8+ T cells from blood. Noted subset: CD45RO-CCR7+CD27+CD95- naive CD8+ T cells expressing CXCR3 (TNR3+). The CDR3 protein is CASSDSMDTGELFF.